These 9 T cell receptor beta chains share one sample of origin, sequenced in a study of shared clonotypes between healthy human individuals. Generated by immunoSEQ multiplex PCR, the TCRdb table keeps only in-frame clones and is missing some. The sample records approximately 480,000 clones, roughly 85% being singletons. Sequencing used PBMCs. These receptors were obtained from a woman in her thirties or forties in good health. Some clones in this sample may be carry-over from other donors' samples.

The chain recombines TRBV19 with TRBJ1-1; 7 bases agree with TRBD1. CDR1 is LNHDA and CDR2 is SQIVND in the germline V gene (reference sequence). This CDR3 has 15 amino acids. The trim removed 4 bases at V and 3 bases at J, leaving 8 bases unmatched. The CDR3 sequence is CASSRETGWDTEAFF. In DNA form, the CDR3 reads TGTGCCAGTAGTAGGGAGACAGGGTGGGACACTGAAGCTTTCTTT.

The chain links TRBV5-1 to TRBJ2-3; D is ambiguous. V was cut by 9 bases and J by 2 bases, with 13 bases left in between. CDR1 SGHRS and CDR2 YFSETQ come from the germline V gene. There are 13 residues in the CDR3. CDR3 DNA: TGCGCCACCCGGTTGGCTGTCACAGATACGCAGTATTTT. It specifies CATRLAVTDTQYF.

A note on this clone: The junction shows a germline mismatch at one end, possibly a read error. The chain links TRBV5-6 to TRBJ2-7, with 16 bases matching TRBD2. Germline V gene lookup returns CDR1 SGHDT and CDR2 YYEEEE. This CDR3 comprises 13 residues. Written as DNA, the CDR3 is TGTGCCAGCAACTCAGGGACTAGCGGGAGGGGGATTTTC. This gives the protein CASNSGTSGRGIF.

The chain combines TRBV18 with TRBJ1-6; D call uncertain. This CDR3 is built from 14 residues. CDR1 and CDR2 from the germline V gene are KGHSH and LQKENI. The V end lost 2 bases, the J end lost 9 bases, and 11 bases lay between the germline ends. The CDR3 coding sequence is TGTGCCAGCTCACCAGATCGGGCGGGTTCACCCCTCCACTTT. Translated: CASSPDRAGSPLHF.

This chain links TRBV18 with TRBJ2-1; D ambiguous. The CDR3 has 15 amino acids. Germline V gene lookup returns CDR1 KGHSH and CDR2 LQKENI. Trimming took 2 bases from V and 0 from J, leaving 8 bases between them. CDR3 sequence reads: CASSPALSSYNEQFF. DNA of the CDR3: TGTGCCAGCTCACCAGCATTGAGCTCCTACAATGAGCAGTTCTTC. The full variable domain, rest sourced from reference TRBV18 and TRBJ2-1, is NAGVMQNPRHLVRRRGQEARLRCSPMKGHSHVYWYRQLPEEGLKFMVYLQKENIIDESGMPKERFSAEFPKEGPSILRIQQVVRGDSAAYFCASSPALSSYNEQFFGPGTRLTVL.

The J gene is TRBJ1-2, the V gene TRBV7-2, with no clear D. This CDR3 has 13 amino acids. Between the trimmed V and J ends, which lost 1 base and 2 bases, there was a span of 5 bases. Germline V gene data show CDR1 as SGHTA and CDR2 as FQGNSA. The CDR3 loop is CASSLGRNYGYTF. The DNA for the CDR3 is TGTGCCAGCAGCTTAGGACGGAACTATGGCTACACCTTC.

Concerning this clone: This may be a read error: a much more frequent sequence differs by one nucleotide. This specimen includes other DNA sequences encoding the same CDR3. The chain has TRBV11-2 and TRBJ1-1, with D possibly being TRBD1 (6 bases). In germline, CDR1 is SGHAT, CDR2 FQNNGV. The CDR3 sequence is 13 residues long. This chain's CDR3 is CACGEQGNTEAFF. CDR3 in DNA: TGCGCCTGCGGGGAACAGGGTAACACTGAAGCTTTCTTT.

Here the CDR3 DNA reads TGCGCCAGCAGCCAGAGGGACAGGGATAACACCGGGGAGCTGTTTTTT. This translates into CASSQRDRDNTGELFF. The genes are TRBV4-1 and TRBJ2-2; the match to TRBD1 covers 9 bases. This CDR3 has 16 residues. Germline loops: CDR1 MGHRA, CDR2 YSYEKL. V trimming: 3 bases; J trimming: 2 bases; junction bases outside the gene matches: 4.

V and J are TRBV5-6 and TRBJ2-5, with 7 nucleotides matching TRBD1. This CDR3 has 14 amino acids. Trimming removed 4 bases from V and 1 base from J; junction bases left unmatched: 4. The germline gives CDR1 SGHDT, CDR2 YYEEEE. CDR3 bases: TGTGCCAGCAGCACGGGACAGCTCCAAGAGACCCAGTACTTC. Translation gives CASSTGQLQETQYF.